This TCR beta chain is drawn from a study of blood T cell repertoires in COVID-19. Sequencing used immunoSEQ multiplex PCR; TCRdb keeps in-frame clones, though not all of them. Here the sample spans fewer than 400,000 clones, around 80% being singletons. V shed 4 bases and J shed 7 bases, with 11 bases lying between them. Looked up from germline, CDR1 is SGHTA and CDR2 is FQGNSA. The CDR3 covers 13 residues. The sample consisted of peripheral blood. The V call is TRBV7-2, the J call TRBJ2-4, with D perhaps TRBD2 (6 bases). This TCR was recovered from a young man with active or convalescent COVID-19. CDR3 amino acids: CASSWAGRNIQYF. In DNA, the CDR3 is TGTGCCAGCAGCTGGGCAGGGAGGAACATTCAGTACTTC.